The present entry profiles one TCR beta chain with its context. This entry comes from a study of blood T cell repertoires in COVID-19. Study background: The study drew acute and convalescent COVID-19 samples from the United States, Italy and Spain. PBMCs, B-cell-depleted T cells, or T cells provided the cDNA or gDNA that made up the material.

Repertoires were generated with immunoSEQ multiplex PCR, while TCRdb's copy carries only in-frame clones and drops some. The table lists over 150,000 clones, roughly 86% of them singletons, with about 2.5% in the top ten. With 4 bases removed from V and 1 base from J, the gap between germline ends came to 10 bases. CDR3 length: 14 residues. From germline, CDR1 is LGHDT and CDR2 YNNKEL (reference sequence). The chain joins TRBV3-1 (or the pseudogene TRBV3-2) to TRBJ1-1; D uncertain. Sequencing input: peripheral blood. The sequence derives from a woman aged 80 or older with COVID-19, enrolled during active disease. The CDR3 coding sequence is TGTGCCAGCAGCCCCTGGAGCAAGAACACTGAAGCTTTCTTT. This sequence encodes CASSPWSKNTEAFF.